The rows below give T cell receptor beta chains drawn from one sample of a study of OX40 agonist ivuxolimab in advanced cancers. TCRdb's copy holds only in-frame clones and misses some; the assay was immunoSEQ multiplex PCR. This table has 25,000 to 30,000 clones, 80% to 95% appearing once. Sequenced here: CD4+ or CD8+ T cells sorted from blood, sampled in a trial of the OX40 agonist ivuxolimab. Every receptor here comes from an adult with an advanced solid tumor such as melanoma, head and neck, liver or kidney cancer. Each CDR3 is given with its conserved first and last residue. D genes are given only for firm matches. Size is stated for part of the rows, as once, few or many counts, or as a class when the clone is expanded.

clone_size	cdr3_length	v_call	d_call	j_call	cdr3_nt	cdr3_aa
once	14	TRBV19	NA	TRBJ2-1	TGTGCCAGTAGTCCCTGGGACGGCTACAATGAGCAGTTCTTC	CASSPWDGYNEQFF
NA	13	TRBV12-5	NA	TRBJ2-4	TGTGCTAGTGAGGATTGGACCAAAAACATTCAGTACTTC	CASEDWTKNIQYF
NA	15	TRBV4-2	TRBD2	TRBJ2-3	TGTGCCAGCAGCCAAGGGCGGGAGCCCACAGATACGCAGTATTTT	CASSQGREPTDTQYF
once	15	TRBV5-1	TRBD1	TRBJ1-1	TGCGCCAGCAGCCCAGGGACAGACCAGAACACTGAAGCTTTCTTT	CASSPGTDQNTEAFF
NA	13	TRBV28	NA	TRBJ2-7	TGTGCCAGCACCCTAGGCCAAACCTACGAGCAGTACTTC	CASTLGQTYEQYF
NA	15	TRBV6-1	TRBD1	TRBJ1-3	TGTGCCAGCAGTGGGGGACAGGGCTCTGGAAACACCATATATTTT	CASSGGQGSGNTIYF
NA	11	TRBV29-1	NA	TRBJ1-3	TGCAGCGTTGAATCGGCAAACACCATATATTTT	CSVESANTIYF
NA	16	TRBV19	TRBD1	TRBJ2-7	TGTGCCAGTAGTACCCCTCTGGGGACAGGGGGGTACGAGCAGTACTTC	CASSTPLGTGGYEQYF
NA	16	TRBV27	NA	TRBJ1-6	TGTGCCAGCAGTTTAGACAGCAGCTCCTATAATTCACCCCTCCACTTT	CASSLDSSSYNSPLHF
NA	14	TRBV4-1	NA	TRBJ1-5	TGCGCCAGCAGCCAGTCTACGGAGGGTCAGCCCCAGCATTTT	CASSQSTEGQPQHF
NA	15	TRBV9	NA	TRBJ2-5	TGTGCCAGCAGCCTATACCAAGGGTTGGCGGAGACCCAGTACTTC	CASSLYQGLAETQYF
NA	14	TRBV13	NA	TRBJ1-4	TGTGCCAGCAGCGCCCGGGGCACAAATGAAAAACTGTTTTTT	CASSARGTNEKLFF
NA	12	TRBV5-6	NA	TRBJ1-1	TGTGCCAGCAGCTGGATGACAGAGAAAGCTTTCTTT	CASSWMTEKAFF
NA	15	TRBV7-2	NA	TRBJ1-6	TGTGCCAGCAGCCCAGACATCAACAGGGATTCACCCCTCCACTTT	CASSPDINRDSPLHF
NA	15	TRBV18	NA	TRBJ1-2	TGTGCCAGCTCACCCCGGCAGAACGGTGACTATGGCTACACCTTC	CASSPRQNGDYGYTF
NA	12	TRBV30	NA	TRBJ1-1	TGTGCCTGGAGAGAGGGGGAAGTTGGAGCTTTCTTT	CAWREGEVGAFF
NA	14	TRBV14	TRBD1	TRBJ1-2	TGTGCCAGCAGCCCCGACAGGGGGCCTTATGGCTACACCTTC	CASSPDRGPYGYTF
NA	16	TRBV9	TRBD2	TRBJ2-3	TGTGCCAGCAGCACCACACTAGCGGGGGGCACAGATACGCAGTATTTT	CASSTTLAGGTDTQYF
NA	13	TRBV11-1	NA	TRBJ1-2	TGTGCCAGCAGCCCGAAAGTTAACTATGGCTACACCTTC	CASSPKVNYGYTF
NA	14	TRBV25-1	TRBD1	TRBJ1-2	TGTGCCAGCAGCCGGACAGGGCGGGAGTATGGCTACACCTTC	CASSRTGREYGYTF
NA	19	TRBV5-1	TRBD1	TRBJ2-4	TGCGCCAGCAGCCACTCCGGGCTGGGGACAGGGGAAGACAAAAACATTCAGTACTTC	CASSHSGLGTGEDKNIQYF
NA	14	TRBV7-4	TRBD2	TRBJ2-7	TGTGCCAGCAGCTTAGCGGGAGGGCTTGTCGAGCAGTACTTC	CASSLAGGLVEQYF
NA	15	TRBV11-2	TRBD1	TRBJ1-4	TGTGCCAGCAGCCCAACAGGGGGCCGTAATGAAAAACTGTTTTTT	CASSPTGGRNEKLFF
NA	12	TRBV7-9	NA	TRBJ1-2	TGTGCCAGCAGCTTAGGACTTTATGGCTACACCTTC	CASSLGLYGYTF
once	14	TRBV6-6	NA	TRBJ1-2	TGTGCCAGCACCAAACAGCAATCTAACTATGGCTACACCTTC	CASTKQQSNYGYTF
NA	14	TRBV7-2	NA	TRBJ1-1	TGTGCCAGCAGCTTAGTCACCTTGAACACTGAAGCTTTCTTT	CASSLVTLNTEAFF
NA	16	TRBV4-3	NA	TRBJ1-1	TGCGCCAGCAGCCAAGAAAAGGTGATGGCGCGGCCTGAAGCTTTCTTT	CASSQEKVMARPEAFF
NA	15	TRBV6-4	NA	TRBJ2-2	TGTGCCAGCAGTCGTAGCGGTTCGGACACCGGGGAGCTGTTTTTT	CASSRSGSDTGELFF
NA	17	TRBV13	NA	TRBJ2-1	TGTGCCAGCAGCTCCTTGGGCGGGCGGCACGCCTACAATGAGCAGTTCTTC	CASSSLGGRHAYNEQFF
NA	16	TRBV13	NA	TRBJ2-3	TGTGCCAGCAGCCCATGGGGGGTTTCTAGCACAGATACGCAGTATTTT	CASSPWGVSSTDTQYF
NA	15	TRBV7-3	TRBD2	TRBJ2-1	TGTGCCAGCAGCTTACTAGCGGTCCCATACAATGAGCAGTTCTTC	CASSLLAVPYNEQFF
NA	15	TRBV6-5	TRBD2	TRBJ2-3	TGTGCCAGCAGCAGACTAGCGGGTAGCACAGATACGCAGTATTTT	CASSRLAGSTDTQYF
NA	15	TRBV10-3	TRBD1	TRBJ1-5	TGTGCCATCAGTGAGTCTTCAGGGGGGAATCAGCCCCAGCATTTT	CAISESSGGNQPQHF
NA	8	TRBV6-1	NA	TRBJ1-1	TGTGCCAGCAGTGAAGCTTTCTTT	CASSEAFF
NA	15	TRBV7-2	TRBD2	TRBJ2-1	TGTGCCAGCAGTCTAGGGGCTAGCGGTTACAATGAGCAGTTCTTC	CASSLGASGYNEQFF
NA	13	TRBV4-1	NA	TRBJ2-1	TGCGCCAGCAGCCTCCCTAGCGACGATGAGCAGTTCTTC	CASSLPSDDEQFF
NA	14	TRBV5-1	NA	TRBJ2-7	TGCGCCAGCAGCTTGTACAGGGAAGGTATCGAGCAGTACTTC	CASSLYREGIEQYF
NA	17	TRBV21-1	NA	TRBJ2-2	TGTGCCAGCAGCAAACCGACTAGCGGGAAAGACACCGGGGAGCTGTTTTTT	CASSKPTSGKDTGELFF
NA	13	TRBV5-6	NA	TRBJ2-7	TGTGCCAGCAGCCGACTTACAGGGAACGAGCAGTACTTC	CASSRLTGNEQYF
NA	16	TRBV4-2	NA	TRBJ2-7	TGTGCCAGCAGCCAAGATGACGGGTTTAGCTCCTACGAGCAGTACTTC	CASSQDDGFSSYEQYF
NA	14	TRBV2	TRBD1	TRBJ2-5	TGTGCCACCCTTAGGGACAGGGGGGTACAGACCCAGTACTTC	CATLRDRGVQTQYF
NA	16	TRBV2	TRBD2	TRBJ2-3	TGTGCCAGCAGTGAATACATACTAGCGGGGGCAGATACGCAGTATTTT	CASSEYILAGADTQYF